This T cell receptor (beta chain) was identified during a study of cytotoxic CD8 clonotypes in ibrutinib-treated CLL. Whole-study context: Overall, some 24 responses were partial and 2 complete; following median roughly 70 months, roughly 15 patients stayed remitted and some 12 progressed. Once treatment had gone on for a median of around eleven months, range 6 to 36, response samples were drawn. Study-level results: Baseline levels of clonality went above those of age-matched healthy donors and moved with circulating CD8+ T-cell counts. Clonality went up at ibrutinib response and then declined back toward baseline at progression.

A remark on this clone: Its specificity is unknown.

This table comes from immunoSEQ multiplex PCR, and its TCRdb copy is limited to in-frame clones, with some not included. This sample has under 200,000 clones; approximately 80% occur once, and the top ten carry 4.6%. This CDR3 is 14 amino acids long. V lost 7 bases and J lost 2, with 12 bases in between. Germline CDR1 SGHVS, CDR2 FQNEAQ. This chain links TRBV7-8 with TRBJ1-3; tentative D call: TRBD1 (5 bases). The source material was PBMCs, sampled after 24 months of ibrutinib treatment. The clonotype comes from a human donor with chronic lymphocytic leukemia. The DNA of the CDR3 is TGTGCCAGCAAAGCCCCAGGGACTGGAAACACCATATATTTT. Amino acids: CASKAPGTGNTIYF.